This paragraph covers one T cell receptor beta chain sequence. This clone's antigen is unknown. No much larger clone exists at a distance of one base, and base qualities are not known. This specimen comes from a study of blood T cell repertoires in COVID-19 (dated by TCRdb to the early 2020s). Looking at the study overall: Samples from collaborators originated in the United States, Italy and Spain and spanned both the acute and convalescent phases of COVID-19. The prospective study material was composed of cDNA or gDNA derived from T cells, B-cell-depleted T cells, or PBMCs. The repertoires were released in a freely available public database intended as a resource for research on the immune response to SARS-CoV-2. The samples were drawn from two sources: the first 160 participants of the ongoing ImmuneRACE study, and over 1,000 subjects contributed by 6 global collaborators. Subjects who had been exposed to COVID-19, were actively infected with it, or had recovered from it provided the deeply sampled blood TCRbeta repertoires that made up the dataset. Where available, HLA class I and class II types were taken from metadata supplied by the sample provider and were not determined by assay-based typing. A de-identified subject ID, COVID-19 status, age in years and sex were almost always included in the sample metadata.

Overall study results and their limits: The amount of clinical and demographic metadata varied by source and participant and was provided uncurated.

Participants in the prospective study were aged about 18 to 95 years, lived in 20 to 30 United States geographic areas, and enrolled through a virtual design. To assign participants to cohorts, the prospective study relied on clinical history that participants themselves reported in a screening survey and a study questionnaire. ImmuneRACE Cohort 3 recovered participants were defined by two consecutive negative NP/OP PCR tests, healthcare professional clearance, or symptom resolution. In the prospective study, whole blood, serum and a nasopharyngeal or oropharyngeal swab were collected from each participant by mobile phlebotomists. Over a roughly 2-month period, participants in the prospective study had the option of providing additional blood draws and questionnaires. Prospective study blood samples were shipped either frozen or at room temperature before DNA extraction. TCRbeta CDR3 regions were amplified from genomic DNA using the immunoSEQ Assay, a bias-controlled multiplex PCR. Under the source paper's analysis protocol: The number of nucleated cells in each sample was estimated from the amplification of reference gene primers within the assay. To quantify the absolute abundance of each unique TCRbeta CDR3 rearrangement, sequence reads were collapsed and filtered. For each sample, productive Simpson clonality was calculated as the square root of Simpson's diversity index over productive rearrangements. The immuneACCESS repertoire file appears here via TCRdb, limited to in-frame rearrangements. These files lack a portion of the clones; in checked studies, under half of the deficit traces to unresolved V genes, and the cause of the others is not known. The DNA was the basis for D and trimming; V, J and clone size are from that table. The sample contains approximately 490,000 clones, about nine tenths of them found a single time. The leading ten clones occupy roughly 0.7% of the sample.

Based on the germline V gene (reference sequence), the CDR1 and CDR2 sequences are SEHNR and FQNEAQ. V trim: 5 bases; J trim: 3 bases; unmatched bases: 12. Inclusive of the bounding cysteine and phenylalanine, the CDR3 is 16 residues long. Of the read, only the CDR3 DNA is kept; its 48 bases are in frame from base 1. The sequence derives from a woman between 18 and 29 years old who had recovered from COVID-19. Sample: PBMCs or T cells enriched from blood (not recorded which). Rearrangement joined TRBV7-9 to TRBJ2-5; 7 bases in the junction line up with TRBD2. Here the CDR3 is given as CASSQERGYSEETQYF. The nucleotide sequence reads as follows: TGTGCCAGCAGCCAAGAGCGGGGCTACTCAGAAGAGACCCAGTACTTC.